Each of the 25 T cell receptor beta chains below was sequenced from the same sample in a study of lymphopenia after photon versus proton radiotherapy. TCRdb keeps only in-frame clones here, not all; method: immunoSEQ multiplex PCR. The sample lists over 25,000 clones, 84% seen once, with more than 14% in the top ten. The specimen comprised peripheral blood, sampled from a patient treated with proton-based radiotherapy. The receptors here all came from a woman in her 70s with pancreatic cancer.

This chain joins TRBV28 and TRBJ1-2; 9 bases are shared with TRBD1. Germline CDR1 and CDR2: MDHEN and SYDVKM. This CDR3 is built from 14 residues. J was trimmed by 4 bases and V by 4 bases; bases with no gene match: 4. The CDR3 is CASSWPGQGYGYTF. For the CDR3, the DNA is TGTGCCAGCAGTTGGCCGGGACAGGGCTATGGCTACACCTTC.

The count of this clone is one. The chain joins TRBV19 to TRBJ2-1, with unresolved D. Germline V CDR1 and CDR2: LNHDA, SQIVND (reference sequence). With 4 bases removed from V and 9 bases from J, the gap between germline ends came to 13 bases. The CDR3 covers 13 residues. The CDR3 DNA sequence: TGTGCCAGTAGTACCCACGGCTCGAGTGAGCAGTTCTTC. This encodes CASSTHGSSEQFF.

The chain uses TRBV11-2 and TRBJ2-1, with 7 bases matching TRBD2. Germline loops: CDR1 SGHAT, CDR2 FQNNGV. This CDR3 is built from 14 residues. V lost 3 bases to trimming and J lost 4 bases; unmatched junction nucleotides: 3. CDR3: CASSLNSGYNEQFF. CDR3 DNA sequence: TGTGCCAGCAGCTTGAATAGCGGGTACAATGAGCAGTTCTTC.

The chain combines TRBV28 with TRBJ2-7; 8 nucleotides line up with TRBD2. The V and J ends lost 3 bases and 7 bases, in that order; junction bases with no gene match: 11. The CDR3 covers 15 residues. Germline CDR1 MDHEN, CDR2 SYDVKM. DNA of the CDR3: TGTGCCAGCAGTTTGTCTAGCGGGCTGGGGCGGGAGCAGTACTTC. It codes for CASSLSSGLGREQYF.

The V and J genes are TRBV11-2 and TRBJ1-1; D unresolved. This CDR3 comprises 13 residues. Trimming cost V 0 bases and J 4 bases, with 6 bases left between them. CDR1 and CDR2 (germline): SGHAT, FQNNGV. DNA for the CDR3: TGTGCCAGCAGCTTAGATGGGGTCACTGAAGCTTTCTTT. As protein: CASSLDGVTEAFF.

The chain joins TRBV27 to TRBJ2-3; tentatively, D is TRBD2 (5 bases). Germline values: CDR1 MNHEY, CDR2 SMNVEV (reference sequence). The CDR3 covers 15 residues. The ends were cut back, 2 bases at V and 6 bases at J, with 15 bases in the middle. The CDR3 region is CASSLGGRAADTQYF. DNA of the CDR3: TGTGCCAGCAGTTTAGGAGGTAGGGCGGCGGATACGCAGTATTTT.

The chain recombines TRBV18 with TRBJ2-7, with D perhaps TRBD1 or TRBD2 (5 bases each). Germline CDR1 reads KGHSH; CDR2 reads LQKENI. V lost 1 base and J lost 5, with 15 bases in between. The CDR3 totals 15 residues. This CDR3 reads CASSPLRGTVDEQYF. The CDR3, as DNA: TGTGCCAGCTCACCACTGAGAGGGACGGTGGACGAGCAGTACTTC.

The rearrangement links TRBV14 to TRBJ2-7; D might be TRBD1 or TRBD2, each matching 5 bases. V was clipped by 3 bases and J by 3 bases, with 15 bases between them. Germline V gene sequence: CDR1 SGHDN, CDR2 FVKESK. This CDR3 is built from 15 residues. The CDR3 sequence is CASSHTGTSIYEQYF. The CDR3 region has the DNA TGTGCCAGCAGCCACACCGGGACCTCTATCTACGAGCAGTACTTC.

The gene calls are TRBV9 and TRBJ2-7; D gene unclear. The CDR3 loop spans 13 amino acids. Germline CDR1 is SGDLS and CDR2 is YYNGEE. V lost 4 bases, J lost 5 bases, and 13 bases lay in between. The DNA of the CDR3 is TGTGCCAGCAGCCAAGTGATCGGCAACGAGCAGTACTTC. Translation gives CASSQVIGNEQYF.

The chain employs TRBV28 and TRBJ2-3, with unresolved D. The V and J ends lost 6 bases and 6 bases respectively, with 7 bases between them. Per the germline V gene, CDR1 is MDHEN and CDR2 is SYDVKM. CDR3 length: 11 amino acids. CDR3 bases: TGTGCCAGCAGCCCCAGGGATACGCAGTATTTT. Its translation: CASSPRDTQYF.

This chain joins TRBV4-1 and TRBJ2-7; possible D gene TRBD1, 5 bases. The CDR3 has 15 residues. Trimming took off 1 base at V and 4 bases at J, with 14 bases between the two ends. Germline CDR1 is MGHRA and CDR2 is YSYEKL. The CDR3 DNA reads TGCGCCAGCAGCCAAGCGTTTTCCCAGGGTTACGAGCAGTACTTC. Amino acid sequence: CASSQAFSQGYEQYF.

The chain joins TRBV29-1 to TRBJ1-2, with 7 bases lining up with TRBD1. Germline CDR1 reads SQVTM; CDR2 reads ANQGSEA. This CDR3 region has 11 residues. The J segment lost 9 bases and the V segment lost 4 bases, leaving 5 bases of the junction unmatched. CDR3 loop: CSVVGQDRYTF. The CDR3, as DNA: TGCAGCGTTGTTGGACAGGATCGCTACACCTTC.

The genes are TRBV4-1 and TRBJ1-3; a weak D match, TRBD1 (6 bases). CDR3 length: 18 amino acids. Germline assignment: CDR1 MGHRA and CDR2 YSYEKL. V dropped 3 bases and J dropped 0 bases, with 18 bases sitting between them. The CDR3 loop reads CASSHDRITGSSGNTIYF. The CDR3 DNA follows: TGCGCCAGCAGCCATGACAGGATCACAGGGAGCTCTGGAAACACCATATATTTT.

The V gene is TRBV6-6, the J gene TRBJ1-1; D possibly corresponds to TRBD1 (5 bases). Germline V lookup: CDR1 MNHNY, CDR2 SVGAGI (reference sequence). V was clipped by 4 bases and J by 3 bases, with 12 bases between them. The CDR3 covers 14 residues. CDR3 sequence reads: CASSSEGAHTEAFF. The CDR3 region has the DNA TGTGCCAGCAGTTCCGAAGGGGCTCACACTGAAGCTTTCTTT.

The chain has TRBV5-1 and TRBJ2-2; the D is unclear. CDR1 is SGHRS and CDR2 is YFSETQ in the germline V gene. Trimming removed 1 base at V and 1 base at J, with 5 bases between. The CDR3 sequence is 14 residues long. The CDR3 protein is CASSLIENTGELFF. The CDR3 bases are TGCGCCAGCAGCTTGATTGAGAACACCGGGGAGCTGTTTTTT.

This clone appeared once. The chain recombines TRBV10-2 with TRBJ2-7; 9 nucleotides match TRBD2. The CDR3 loop spans 15 amino acids. J was trimmed by 2 bases and V by 3 bases; bases with no gene match: 5. Germline V lookup: CDR1 WSHSY, CDR2 SAAADI. DNA for the CDR3: TGCGCCAGCAGTGATTCTAGCGGGGCTGCCTACGAGCAGTACTTC. Its translation: CASSDSSGAAYEQYF.

V gene TRBV6-6 combines with J gene TRBJ2-1; perhaps D is TRBD1 or TRBD2 (5 bases each). The CDR3 sequence is 16 residues long. The V end lost 4 bases, the J end lost 5 bases, and 18 bases lay between the germline ends. Germline V gives CDR1 MNHNY, CDR2 SVGAGI (reference sequence). The CDR3 region is CASSSPGTPVDNEQFF. CDR3 nucleotides: TGTGCCAGCAGTTCACCCGGGACCCCCGTAGACAATGAGCAGTTCTTC.

This clone was recorded only once. The J gene is TRBJ2-1, the V gene TRBV4-3; D gene ambiguous. Per the germline V gene, CDR1 is LGHNA and CDR2 is YSLEER. V lost 0 bases and J 10 bases, leaving 13 bases between the germline ends. This CDR3 has 14 residues. The CDR3 DNA is TGCGCCAGCAGCCAAGATCGTACGGTCCTCGAGCAGTTCTTC. Its protein product is CASSQDRTVLEQFF.

The chain combines TRBV5-4 with TRBJ2-2, with no clear D. The CDR3 is 12 residues long. The germline V gene has CDR1 SGHNT and CDR2 YYREEE (reference sequence). The V and J ends lost 5 bases and 1 base respectively, with 3 bases between them. CDR3: CASRGNTGELFF. CDR3 coding DNA: TGTGCCAGCAGGGGGAACACCGGGGAGCTGTTTTTT.

The rearrangement joins TRBV7-3 to TRBJ2-1; no firm D call. Germline CDR1 reads SGHTA; CDR2 reads FQGTGA. Trimming took off 0 bases at V and 5 bases at J, with 5 bases between the two ends. The CDR3 totals 13 residues. Here the CDR3 DNA reads TGTGCCAGCAGCTTAACTCGGGACAATGAGCAGTTCTTC. Translating it yields CASSLTRDNEQFF. The full variable domain, rest sourced from reference TRBV7-3 and TRBJ2-1, is GAGVSQTPSNKVTEKGKYVELRCDPISGHTALYWYRQSLGQGPEFLIYFQGTGAADDSGLPNDRFFAVRPEGSVSTLKIQRTERGDSAVYLCASSLTRDNEQFFGPGTRLTVL.

The chain is built from TRBV5-8 and TRBJ2-1; 9 bases fit TRBD1. CDR1 is SGHTS, CDR2 YDEGEE, per germline. This CDR3 comprises 15 residues. The V and J ends lost 5 bases and 4 bases, in that order; junction bases with no gene match: 7. For the CDR3, the DNA is TGTGCCAGCAGACCGGACAGGGGCGGTTACAATGAGCAGTTCTTC. Translation gives CASRPDRGGYNEQFF. The complete variable domain, with remaining parts taken from reference TRBV5-8 and TRBJ2-1, reads EAGVTQSPTHLIKTRGQQATLRCSPISGHTSVYWYQQALGLGLQFLLWYDEGEERNRGNFPPRFSGRQFPNYSSELNVNALELEDSALYLCASRPDRGGYNEQFFGPGTRLTVL.

V gene TRBV19 combines with J gene TRBJ1-2; no firm D call. V shed 4 bases and J shed 7 bases, with 7 bases lying between them. CDR3 length: 11 residues. Germline V gene lookup returns CDR1 LNHDA and CDR2 SQIVND (reference sequence). CDR3 region: CASSTDGGYTF. The CDR3 bases are TGTGCCAGTAGTACGGATGGTGGCTACACCTTC.

The chain couples TRBV7-2 to TRBJ2-3; 9 bases are a match to TRBD2. Germline V lookup: CDR1 SGHTA, CDR2 FQGNSA. The trim removed 1 base at V and 2 bases at J, leaving 4 bases unmatched. This CDR3 comprises 16 residues. The DNA for the CDR3 is TGTGCCAGCAGCTTAGTAGCGGGAGCGCCCACAGATACGCAGTATTTT. Protein sequence: CASSLVAGAPTDTQYF.

The genes are TRBV28 and TRBJ1-5, with 8 bases lining up with TRBD1. The CDR3 runs to 12 residues. Germline trimming cut 6 bases from V and 12 bases from J; bases unmatched to any gene: 7. Germline values: CDR1 MDHEN, CDR2 SYDVKM. CDR3 sequence: CASRPGQAGQHF. Written as DNA, the CDR3 is TGTGCCAGCAGGCCGGGACAGGCGGGCCAGCATTTT.

This clone appeared a few times. The chain is built from TRBV2 and TRBJ1-2; 8 nucleotides match TRBD1. The CDR3 runs to 14 residues. The germline CDR1 and CDR2 sequences are SNHLY and FYNNEI. Trimming took 6 bases from V and 6 from J; bases not matched to a gene: 9. CDR3 sequence: CASSERQGSNGYTF. The DNA for the CDR3 is TGTGCCAGCAGCGAAAGACAGGGGTCGAATGGCTACACCTTC.